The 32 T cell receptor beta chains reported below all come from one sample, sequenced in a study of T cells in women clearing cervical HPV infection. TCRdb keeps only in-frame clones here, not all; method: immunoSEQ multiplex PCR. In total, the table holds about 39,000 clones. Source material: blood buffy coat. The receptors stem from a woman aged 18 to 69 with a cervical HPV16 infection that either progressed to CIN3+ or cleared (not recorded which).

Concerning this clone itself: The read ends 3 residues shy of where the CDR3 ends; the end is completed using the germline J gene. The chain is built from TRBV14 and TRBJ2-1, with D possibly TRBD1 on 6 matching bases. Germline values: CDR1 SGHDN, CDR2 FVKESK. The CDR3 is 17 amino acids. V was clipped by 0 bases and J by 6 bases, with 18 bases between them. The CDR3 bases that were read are TGTGCCAGCAGCCAAGATGCCGCGACAGGTCGTTTCAATGAG. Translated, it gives CASSQDAATGRFNE. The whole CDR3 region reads CASSQDAATGRFNEQFF. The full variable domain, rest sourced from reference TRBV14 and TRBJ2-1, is EAGVTQFPSHSVIEKGQTVTLRCDPISGHDNLYWYRRVMGKEIKFLLHFVKESKQDESGMPNNRFLAERTGGTYSTLKVQPAELEDSGVYFCASSQDAATGRFNEQFFGPGTRLTVL.

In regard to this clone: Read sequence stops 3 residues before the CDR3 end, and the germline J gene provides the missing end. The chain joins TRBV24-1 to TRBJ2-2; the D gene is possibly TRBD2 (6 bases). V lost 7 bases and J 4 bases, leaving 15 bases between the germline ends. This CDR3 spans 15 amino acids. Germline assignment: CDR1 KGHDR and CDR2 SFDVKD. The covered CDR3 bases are TGTGCCACCAGCACTTCGGGACTTCCCACCGGGGAG. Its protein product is CATSTSGLPTGE. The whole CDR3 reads CATSTSGLPTGELFF.

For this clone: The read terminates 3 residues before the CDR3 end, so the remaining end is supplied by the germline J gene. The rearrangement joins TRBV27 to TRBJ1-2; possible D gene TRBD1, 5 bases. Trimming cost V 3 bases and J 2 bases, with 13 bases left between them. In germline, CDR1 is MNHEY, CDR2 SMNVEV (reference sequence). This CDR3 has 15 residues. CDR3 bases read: TGTGCCAGCAGTTTGTCAGGGTATGGCAACTATGGC. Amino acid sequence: CASSLSGYGNYG. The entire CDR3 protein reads CASSLSGYGNYGYTF.

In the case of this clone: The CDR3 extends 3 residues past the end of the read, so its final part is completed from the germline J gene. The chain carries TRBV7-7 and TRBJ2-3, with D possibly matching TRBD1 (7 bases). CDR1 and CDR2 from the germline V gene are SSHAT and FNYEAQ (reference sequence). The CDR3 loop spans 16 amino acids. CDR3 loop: CASSQSPQQGGETQYF. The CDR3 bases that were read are TGTGCCAGCAGCCAATCTCCCCAGCAGGGGGGAGAGACG.

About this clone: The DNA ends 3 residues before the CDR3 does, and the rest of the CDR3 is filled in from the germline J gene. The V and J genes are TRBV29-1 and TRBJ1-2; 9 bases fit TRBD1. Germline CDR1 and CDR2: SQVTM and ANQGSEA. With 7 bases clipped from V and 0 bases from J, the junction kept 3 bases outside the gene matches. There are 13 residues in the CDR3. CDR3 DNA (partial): TGCAGCGCCAGACAGGGGGCTAACTATGGC. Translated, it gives CSARQGANYG. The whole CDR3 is CSARQGANYGYTF.

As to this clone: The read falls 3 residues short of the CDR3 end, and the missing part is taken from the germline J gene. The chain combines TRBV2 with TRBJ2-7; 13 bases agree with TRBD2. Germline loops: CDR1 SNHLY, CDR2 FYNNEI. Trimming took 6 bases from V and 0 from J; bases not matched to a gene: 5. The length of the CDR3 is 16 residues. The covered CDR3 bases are TGTGCCAGCAGGCGACTAGCGGGGGGCTTCTCCTACGAG. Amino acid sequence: CASRRLAGGFSYE. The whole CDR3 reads CASRRLAGGFSYEQYF.

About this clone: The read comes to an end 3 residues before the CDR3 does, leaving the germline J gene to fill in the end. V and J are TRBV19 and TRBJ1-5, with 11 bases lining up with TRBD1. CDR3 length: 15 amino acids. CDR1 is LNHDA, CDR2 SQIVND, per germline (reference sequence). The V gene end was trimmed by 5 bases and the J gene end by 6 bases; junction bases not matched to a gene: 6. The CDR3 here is CASSLGQGASQPQHF. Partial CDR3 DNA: TGTGCCAGTAGTCTCGGACAGGGGGCTAGTCAGCCC.

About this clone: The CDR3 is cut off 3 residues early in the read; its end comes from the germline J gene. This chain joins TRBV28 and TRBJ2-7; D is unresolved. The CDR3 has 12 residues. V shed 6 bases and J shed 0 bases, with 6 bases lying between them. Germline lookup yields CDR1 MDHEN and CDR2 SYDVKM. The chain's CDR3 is CASSPRSYEQYF. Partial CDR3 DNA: TGTGCCAGCAGCCCTCGCTCCTACGAG.

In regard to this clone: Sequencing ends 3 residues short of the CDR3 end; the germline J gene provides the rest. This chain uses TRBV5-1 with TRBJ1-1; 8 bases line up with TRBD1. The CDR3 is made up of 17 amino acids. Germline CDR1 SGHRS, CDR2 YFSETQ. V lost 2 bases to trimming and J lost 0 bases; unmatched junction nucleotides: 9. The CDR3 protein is CASSLAGGMEVNTEAFF. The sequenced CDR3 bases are TGCGCCAGCAGCTTAGCAGGGGGCATGGAGGTGAACACTGAA.

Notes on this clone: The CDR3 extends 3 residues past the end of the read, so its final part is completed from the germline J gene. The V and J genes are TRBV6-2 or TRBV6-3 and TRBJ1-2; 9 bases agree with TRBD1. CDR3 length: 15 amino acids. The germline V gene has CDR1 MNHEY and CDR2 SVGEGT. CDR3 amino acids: CASSNTGTGFYDYTF. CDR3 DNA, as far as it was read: TGTGCCAGCAGTAACACCGGGACAGGGTTCTACGAC.

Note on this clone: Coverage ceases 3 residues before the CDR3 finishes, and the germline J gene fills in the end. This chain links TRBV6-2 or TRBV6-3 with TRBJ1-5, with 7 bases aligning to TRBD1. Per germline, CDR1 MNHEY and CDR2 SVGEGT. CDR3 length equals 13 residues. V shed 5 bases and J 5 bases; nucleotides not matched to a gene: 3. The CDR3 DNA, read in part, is TGTGCCAGCAGTCACAGGGGCGATCAGCCC. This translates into CASSHRGDQP. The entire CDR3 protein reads CASSHRGDQPQHF.

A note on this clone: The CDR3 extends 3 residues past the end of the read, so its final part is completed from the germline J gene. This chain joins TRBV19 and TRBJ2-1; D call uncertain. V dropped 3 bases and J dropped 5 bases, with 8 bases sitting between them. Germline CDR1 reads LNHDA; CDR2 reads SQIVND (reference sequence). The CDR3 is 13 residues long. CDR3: CASSIVTNNEQFF. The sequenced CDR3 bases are TGTGCCAGTAGTATTGTAACTAACAATGAG.

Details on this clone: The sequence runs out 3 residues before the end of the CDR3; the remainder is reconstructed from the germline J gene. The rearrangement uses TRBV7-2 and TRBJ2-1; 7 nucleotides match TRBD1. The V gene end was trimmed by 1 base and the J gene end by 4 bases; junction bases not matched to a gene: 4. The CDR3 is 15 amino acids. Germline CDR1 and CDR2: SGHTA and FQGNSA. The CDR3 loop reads CASSLGGRGYNEQFF. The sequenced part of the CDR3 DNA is TGTGCCAGCAGCTTAGGGGGCAGGGGGTACAATGAG. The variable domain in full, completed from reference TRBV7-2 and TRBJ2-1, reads GAGVSQSPSNKVTEKGKDVELRCDPISGHTALYWYRQSLGQGLEFLIYFQGNSAPDKSGLPSDRFSAERTGGSVSTLTIQRTQQEDSAVYLCASSLGGRGYNEQFFGPGTRLTVL.

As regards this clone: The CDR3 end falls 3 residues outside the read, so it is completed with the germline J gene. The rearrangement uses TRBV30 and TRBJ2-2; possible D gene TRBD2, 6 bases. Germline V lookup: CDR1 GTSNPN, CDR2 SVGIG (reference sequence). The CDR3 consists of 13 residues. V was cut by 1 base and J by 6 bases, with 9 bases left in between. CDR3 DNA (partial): TGTGCCTGGAGTGGGGACTTCCCCGGGGAG. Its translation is CAWSGDFPGE. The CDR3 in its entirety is CAWSGDFPGELFF.

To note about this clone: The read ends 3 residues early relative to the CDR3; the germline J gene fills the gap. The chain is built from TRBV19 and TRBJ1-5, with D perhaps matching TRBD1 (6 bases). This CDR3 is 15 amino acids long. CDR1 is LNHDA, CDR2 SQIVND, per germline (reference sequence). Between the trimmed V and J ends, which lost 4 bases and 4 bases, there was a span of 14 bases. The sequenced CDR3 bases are TGTGCCAGTAGTAGAATCGCAGGGGAAAATCAGCCC. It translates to CASSRIAGENQP. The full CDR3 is CASSRIAGENQPQHF.

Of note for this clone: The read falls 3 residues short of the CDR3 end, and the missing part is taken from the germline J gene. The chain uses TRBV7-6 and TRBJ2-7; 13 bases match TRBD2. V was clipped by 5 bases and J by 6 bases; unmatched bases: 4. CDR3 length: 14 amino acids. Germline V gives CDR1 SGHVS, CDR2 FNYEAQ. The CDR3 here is CASSAGLAGAEQYF. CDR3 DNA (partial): TGTGCCAGCAGCGCAGGACTAGCGGGAGCCGAG. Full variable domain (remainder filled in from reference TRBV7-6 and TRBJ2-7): GAGVSQSPRYKVTKRGQDVALRCDPISGHVSLYWYRQALGQGPEFLTYFNYEAQQDKSGLPNDRFSAERPEGSISTLTIQRTEQRDSAMYRCASSAGLAGAEQYFGPGTRLTVT.

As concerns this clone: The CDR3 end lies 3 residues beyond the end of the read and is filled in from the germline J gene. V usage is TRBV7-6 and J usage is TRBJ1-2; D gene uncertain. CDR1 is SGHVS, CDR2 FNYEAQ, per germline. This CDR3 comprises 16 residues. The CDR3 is CASSRLAGGPYNDYTF. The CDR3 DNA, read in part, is TGTGCCAGCAGTCGGTTAGCGGGAGGGCCCTACAATGAC.

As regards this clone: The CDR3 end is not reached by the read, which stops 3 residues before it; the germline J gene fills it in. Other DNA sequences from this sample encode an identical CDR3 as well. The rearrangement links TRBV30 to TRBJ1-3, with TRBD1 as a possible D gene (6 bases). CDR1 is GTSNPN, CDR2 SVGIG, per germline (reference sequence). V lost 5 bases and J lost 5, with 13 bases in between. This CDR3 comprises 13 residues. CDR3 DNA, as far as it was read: TGTGCCTGGTCTGAGGACAGCCGAAACACC. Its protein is CAWSEDSRNT. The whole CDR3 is CAWSEDSRNTIYF.

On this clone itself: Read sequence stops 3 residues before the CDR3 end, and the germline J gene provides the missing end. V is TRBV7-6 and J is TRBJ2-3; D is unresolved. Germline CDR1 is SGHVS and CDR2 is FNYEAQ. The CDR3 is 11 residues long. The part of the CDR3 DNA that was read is TGTGCCAGCAGCTTTTCTGAGGCG. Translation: CASSFSEA. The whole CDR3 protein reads CASSFSEAQYF.

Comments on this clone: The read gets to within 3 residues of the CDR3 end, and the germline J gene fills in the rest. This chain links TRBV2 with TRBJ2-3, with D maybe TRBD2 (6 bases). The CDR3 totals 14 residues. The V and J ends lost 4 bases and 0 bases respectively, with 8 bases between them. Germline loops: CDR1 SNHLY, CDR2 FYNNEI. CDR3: CASSVSGSTDTQYF. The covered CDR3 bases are TGTGCCAGCAGTGTCAGCGGGAGCACAGATACG. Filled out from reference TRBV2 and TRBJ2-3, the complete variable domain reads EPEVTQTPSHQVTQMGQEVILRCVPISNHLYFYWYRQILGQKVEFLVSFYNNEISEKSEIFDDQFSVERPDGSNFTLKIRSTKLEDSAMYFCASSVSGSTDTQYFGPGTRLTVL.

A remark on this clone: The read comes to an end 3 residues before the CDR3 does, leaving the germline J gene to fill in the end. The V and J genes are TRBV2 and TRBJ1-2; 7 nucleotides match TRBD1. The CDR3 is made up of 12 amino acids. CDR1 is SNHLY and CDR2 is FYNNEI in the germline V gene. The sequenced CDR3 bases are TGTGCCAGCAGGCTAGACAGGGAAGGC. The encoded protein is CASRLDREG. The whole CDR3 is CASRLDREGYTF.

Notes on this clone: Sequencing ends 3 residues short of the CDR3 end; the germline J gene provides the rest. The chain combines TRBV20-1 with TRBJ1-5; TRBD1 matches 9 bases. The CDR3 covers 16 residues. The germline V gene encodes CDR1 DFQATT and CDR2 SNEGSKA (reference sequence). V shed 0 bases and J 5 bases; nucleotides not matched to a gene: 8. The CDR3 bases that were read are TGCAGTGCTAGAGATGCACTGGGACAGGGTTATCAGCCC. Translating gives CSARDALGQGYQP. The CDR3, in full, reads CSARDALGQGYQPQHF.

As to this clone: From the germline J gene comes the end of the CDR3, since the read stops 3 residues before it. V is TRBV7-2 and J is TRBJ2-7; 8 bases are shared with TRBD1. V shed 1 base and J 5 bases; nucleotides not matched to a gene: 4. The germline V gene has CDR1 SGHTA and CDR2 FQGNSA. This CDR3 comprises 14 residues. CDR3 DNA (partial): TGTGCCAGCAGCTTAGACGCGACAGGGGACGAG. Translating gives CASSLDATGDE. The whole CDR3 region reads CASSLDATGDEQYF.

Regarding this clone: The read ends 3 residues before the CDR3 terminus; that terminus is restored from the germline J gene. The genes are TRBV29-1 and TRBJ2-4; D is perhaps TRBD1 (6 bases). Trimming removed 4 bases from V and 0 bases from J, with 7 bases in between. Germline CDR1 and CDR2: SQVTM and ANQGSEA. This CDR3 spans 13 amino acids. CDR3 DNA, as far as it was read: TGCAGCGTTGGGACAGCAGCCAAAAACATT. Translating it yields CSVGTAAKNI. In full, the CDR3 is CSVGTAAKNIQYF.

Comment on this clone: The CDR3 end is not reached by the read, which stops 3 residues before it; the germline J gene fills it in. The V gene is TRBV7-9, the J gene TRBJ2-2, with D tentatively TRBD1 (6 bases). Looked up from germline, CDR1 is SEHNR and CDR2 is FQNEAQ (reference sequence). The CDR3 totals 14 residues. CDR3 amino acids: CASTQGSSNSPLFF. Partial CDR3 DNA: TGTGCCAGCACTCAGGGGTCCTCCAATTCACCG.

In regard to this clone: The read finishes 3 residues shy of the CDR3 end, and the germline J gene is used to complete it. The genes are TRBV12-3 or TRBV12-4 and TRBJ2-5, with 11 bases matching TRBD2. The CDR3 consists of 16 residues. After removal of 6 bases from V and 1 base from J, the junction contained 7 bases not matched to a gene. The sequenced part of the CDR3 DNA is TGTGCCAGCAGCGCGCCGGGACTAGCGGTCCAAGAGACC. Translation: CASSAPGLAVQET. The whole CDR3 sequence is CASSAPGLAVQETQYF.

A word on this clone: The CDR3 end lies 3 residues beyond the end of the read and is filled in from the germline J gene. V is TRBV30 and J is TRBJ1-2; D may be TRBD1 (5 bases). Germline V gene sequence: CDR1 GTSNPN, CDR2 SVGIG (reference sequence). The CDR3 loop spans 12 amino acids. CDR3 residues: CAWSHDRGGYTF. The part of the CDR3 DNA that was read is TGTGCCTGGAGTCACGACAGAGGCGGC.

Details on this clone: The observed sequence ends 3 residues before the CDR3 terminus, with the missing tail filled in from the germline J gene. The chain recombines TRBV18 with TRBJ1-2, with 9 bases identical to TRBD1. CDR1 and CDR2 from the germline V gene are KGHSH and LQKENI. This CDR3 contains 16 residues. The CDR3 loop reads CASSAQGAGTPYDYTF. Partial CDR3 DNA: TGTGCCAGCTCAGCACAGGGGGCTGGCACCCCCTACGAC.

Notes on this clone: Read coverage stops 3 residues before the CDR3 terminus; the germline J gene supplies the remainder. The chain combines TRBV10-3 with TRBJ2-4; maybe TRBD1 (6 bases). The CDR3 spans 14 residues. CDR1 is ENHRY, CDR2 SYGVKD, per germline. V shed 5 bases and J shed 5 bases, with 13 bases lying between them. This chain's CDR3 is CAISPGASENIQYF. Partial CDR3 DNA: TGTGCCATCAGTCCAGGGGCCTCTGAAAACATT.

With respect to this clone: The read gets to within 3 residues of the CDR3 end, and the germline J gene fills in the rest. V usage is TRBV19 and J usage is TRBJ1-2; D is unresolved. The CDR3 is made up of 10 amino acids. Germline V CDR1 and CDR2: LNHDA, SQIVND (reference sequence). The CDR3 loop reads CASSIFHYTF. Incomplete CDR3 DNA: TGTGCCAGTAGTATTTTTCAC.

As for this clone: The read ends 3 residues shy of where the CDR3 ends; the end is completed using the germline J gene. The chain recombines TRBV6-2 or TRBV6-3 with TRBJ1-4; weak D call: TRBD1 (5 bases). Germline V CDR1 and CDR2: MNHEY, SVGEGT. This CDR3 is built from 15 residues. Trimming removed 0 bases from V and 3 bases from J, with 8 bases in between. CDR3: CASSYSGAPNEKLFF. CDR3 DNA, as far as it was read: TGTGCCAGCAGTTACTCTGGGGCGCCTAATGAAAAA.

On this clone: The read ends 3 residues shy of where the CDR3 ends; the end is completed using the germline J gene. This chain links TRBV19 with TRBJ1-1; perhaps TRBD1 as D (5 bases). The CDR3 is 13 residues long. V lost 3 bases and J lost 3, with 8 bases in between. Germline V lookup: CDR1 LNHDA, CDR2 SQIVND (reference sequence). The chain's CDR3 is CASSIGGYTEAFF. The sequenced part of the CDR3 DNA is TGTGCCAGTAGTATCGGGGGGTACACTGAA. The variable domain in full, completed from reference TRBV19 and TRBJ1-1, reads DGGITQSPKYLFRKEGQNVTLSCEQNLNHDAMYWYRQDPGQGLRLIYYSQIVNDFQKGDIAEGYSVSREKKESFPLTVTSAQKNPTAFYLCASSIGGYTEAFFGQGTRLTVV.